The TCR beta chain under discussion was sequenced for a study of shared clonotypes between healthy human individuals. Naive CD8 cells lacked CD45RO, underwent positive selection for CCR7 and left out terminally differentiated effector memory CD45RA+ cells. Clones were read by immunoSEQ multiplex PCR, and TCRdb kept only the in-frame ones, dropping some. This repertoire shows 550,000 to 750,000 clones, over 95% found once; its top ten account for 0.11%. The CDR3 consists of 14 residues. CDR1 is MDHEN, CDR2 SYDVKM, per germline. The V end was cut by 2 bases, the J end by 3 bases, with 11 bases between.

The specimen was naive CD8+ T cells sorted from blood. The receptor was isolated from a woman in her twenties or thirties in good health. The V call is TRBV28, the J call TRBJ2-7, with a tentative D call TRBD1 (6 bases). CDR3: CASSLPQDSYEQYF. CDR3 DNA: TGTGCCAGCAGTTTACCCCAGGACAGCTACGAGCAGTACTTC.